This T cell receptor beta chain comes out of a study of blood T cell repertoires in COVID-19. About the study: The origin of the acute and convalescent COVID-19 samples was the United States, Italy and Spain. PBMCs, B-cell-depleted T cells, or T cells provided the cDNA or gDNA that made up the material.

Germline loops: CDR1 SGHAT, CDR2 FQNNGV. This CDR3 has 12 residues. Trimming removed 4 bases at V and 5 bases at J, with 8 bases between. Method: immunoSEQ multiplex PCR; TCRdb's copy keeps in-frame clones and lacks some. Counted here are 150,000 to 190,000 clones, approximately 84% occurring once; the ten biggest clones make up more than 7.5%. While infection was still active, Seattle patients were enrolled and then followed longitudinally. Source material: peripheral blood. The TCR comes from a woman in her sixties or seventies with COVID-19, enrolled during active disease. V gene TRBV11-2 combines with J gene TRBJ1-1, with D tentatively TRBD1 (5 bases). CDR3 sequence (DNA): TGTGCCAGCAGCTGGGGGAGGACTGAAGCTTTCTTT. It is translated as CASSWGRTEAFF. Supplemented by reference TRBV11-2 and TRBJ1-1, the full variable domain reads EAGVAQSPRYKIIEKRQSVAFWCNPISGHATLYWYQQILGQGPKLLIQFQNNGVVDDSQLPKDRFSAERLKGVDSTLKIQPAKLEDSAVYLCASSWGRTEAFFGQGTRLTVV.